This TCR beta chain was sequenced in a study of OX40 agonist ivuxolimab in advanced cancers. Study-wide results and caveats: Average numbers of expanded clones were greater in CD8+ T cells than in CD4+.

This clone came up once. Its antigen is unidentified. The V end was cut by 1 base, the J end by 4 bases, with 14 bases between. The germline gives CDR1 LNHNV, CDR2 YYDKDF (reference sequence). The CDR3 length is 15 residues. The repertoire was sequenced with immunoSEQ multiplex PCR; TCRdb's copy has only in-frame clones and lacks some. The repertoire has about 51,000 clones, 80% to 85% of them found once; the top ten carry approximately 3%. The gene calls are TRBV15 and TRBJ2-7; D assignment may be TRBD1 or TRBD2 (5 bases each). The receptor comes from an adult with an advanced solid tumor such as melanoma, head and neck, liver or kidney cancer. The source was CD4+ or CD8+ T cells sorted from blood, collected in a trial of the OX40 agonist ivuxolimab. The CDR3 DNA is TGTGCCACCAGCAGAGGGTGGGGGACCACTTACGAGCAGTACTTC. This gives the protein CATSRGWGTTYEQYF.